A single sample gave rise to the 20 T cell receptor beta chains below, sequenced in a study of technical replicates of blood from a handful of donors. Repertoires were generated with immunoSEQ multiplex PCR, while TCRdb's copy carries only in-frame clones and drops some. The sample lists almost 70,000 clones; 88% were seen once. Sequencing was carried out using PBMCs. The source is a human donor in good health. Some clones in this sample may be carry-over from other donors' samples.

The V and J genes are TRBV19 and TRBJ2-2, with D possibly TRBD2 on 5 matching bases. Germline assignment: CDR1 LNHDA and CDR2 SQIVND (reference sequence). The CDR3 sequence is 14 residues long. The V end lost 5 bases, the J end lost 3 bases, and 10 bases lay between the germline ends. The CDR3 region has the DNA TGTGCCAGTAGTTCGGCTAGCTACACCGGGGAGCTGTTTTTT. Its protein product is CASSSASYTGELFF.

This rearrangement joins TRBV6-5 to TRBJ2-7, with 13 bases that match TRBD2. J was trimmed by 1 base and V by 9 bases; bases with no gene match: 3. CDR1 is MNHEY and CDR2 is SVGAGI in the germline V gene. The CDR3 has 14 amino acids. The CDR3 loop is CASRLAGGSYEQYF. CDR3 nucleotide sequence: TGTGCCAGTAGACTAGCGGGGGGTTCCTACGAGCAGTACTTC.

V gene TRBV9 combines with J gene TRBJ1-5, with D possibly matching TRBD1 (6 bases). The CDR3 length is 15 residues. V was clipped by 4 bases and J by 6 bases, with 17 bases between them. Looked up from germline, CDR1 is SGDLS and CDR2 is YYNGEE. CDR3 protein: CASSLGAGAGQPQHF. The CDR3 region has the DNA TGTGCCAGCAGCCTCGGGGCAGGGGCTGGTCAGCCCCAGCATTTT. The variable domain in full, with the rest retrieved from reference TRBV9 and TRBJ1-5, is DSGVTQTPKHLITATGQRVTLRCSPRSGDLSVYWYQQSLDQGLQFLIQYYNGEERAKGNILERFSAQQFPDLHSELNLSSLELGDSALYFCASSLGAGAGQPQHFGDGTRLSIL.

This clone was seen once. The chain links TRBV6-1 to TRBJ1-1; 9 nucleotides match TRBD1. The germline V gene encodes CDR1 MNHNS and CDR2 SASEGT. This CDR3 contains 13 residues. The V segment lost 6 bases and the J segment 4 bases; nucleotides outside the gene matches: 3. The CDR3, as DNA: TGTGCCAGCAGCCGACAGGGGGGCACTGAAGCTTTCTTT. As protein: CASSRQGGTEAFF.

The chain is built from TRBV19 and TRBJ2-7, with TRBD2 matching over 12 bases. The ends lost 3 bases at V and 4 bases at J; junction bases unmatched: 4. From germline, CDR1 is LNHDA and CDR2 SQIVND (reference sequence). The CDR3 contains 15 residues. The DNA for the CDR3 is TGTGCCAGTAGTATTCGGACTAGCGGGGCTTACGAGCAGTACTTC. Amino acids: CASSIRTSGAYEQYF.

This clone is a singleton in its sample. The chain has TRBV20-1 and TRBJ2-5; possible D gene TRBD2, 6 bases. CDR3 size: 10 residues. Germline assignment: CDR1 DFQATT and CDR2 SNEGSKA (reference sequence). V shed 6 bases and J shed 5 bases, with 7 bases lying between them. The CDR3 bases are TGCAGTGCCGGGACTGAGACCCAGTACTTC. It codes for CSAGTETQYF.

CDR3: CASSQDLGQWETQYF. The CDR3, as DNA: TGCGCCAGCAGCCAAGATCTAGGACAATGGGAGACCCAGTACTTC. This chain connects TRBV4-1 to TRBJ2-5; possible D gene TRBD1, 5 bases. V lost 0 bases, J lost 5 bases, and 13 bases lay in between. The CDR3 is 15 amino acids. Looked up from germline, CDR1 is MGHRA and CDR2 is YSYEKL.

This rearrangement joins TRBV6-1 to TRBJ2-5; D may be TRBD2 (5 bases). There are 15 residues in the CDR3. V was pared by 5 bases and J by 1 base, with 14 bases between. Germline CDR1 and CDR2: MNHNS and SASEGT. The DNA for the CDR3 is TGTGCCAGCAGTTTCCAGCGGACCCTCCAAGAGACCCAGTACTTC. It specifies CASSFQRTLQETQYF.

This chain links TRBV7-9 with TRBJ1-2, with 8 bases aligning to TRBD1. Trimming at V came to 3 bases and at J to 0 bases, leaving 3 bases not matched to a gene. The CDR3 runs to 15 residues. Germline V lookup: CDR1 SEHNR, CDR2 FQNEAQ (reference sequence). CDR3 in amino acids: CASSFTGGTNYGYTF. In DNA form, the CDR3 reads TGTGCCAGCAGCTTCACAGGGGGGACTAACTATGGCTACACCTTC.

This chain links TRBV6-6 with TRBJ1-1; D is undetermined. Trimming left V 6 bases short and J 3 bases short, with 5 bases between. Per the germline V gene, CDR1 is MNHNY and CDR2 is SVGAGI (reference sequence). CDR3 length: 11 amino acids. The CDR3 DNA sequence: TGTGCCAGCAGCCCCTACACTGAAGCTTTCTTT. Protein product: CASSPYTEAFF.

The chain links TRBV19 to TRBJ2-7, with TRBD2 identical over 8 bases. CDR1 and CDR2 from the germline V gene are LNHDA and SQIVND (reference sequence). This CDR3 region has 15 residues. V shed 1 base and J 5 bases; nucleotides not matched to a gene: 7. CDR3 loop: CASSIALAGSHEQYF. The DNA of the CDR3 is TGTGCCAGTAGTATAGCCCTAGCGGGTTCCCACGAGCAGTACTTC.

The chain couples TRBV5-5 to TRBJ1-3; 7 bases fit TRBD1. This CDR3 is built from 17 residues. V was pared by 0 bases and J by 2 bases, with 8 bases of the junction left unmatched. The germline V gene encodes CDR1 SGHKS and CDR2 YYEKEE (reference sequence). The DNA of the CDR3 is TGTGCCAGCAGCTTGGACCGTCGGGGGACAGCTGGAAACACCATATATTTT. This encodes CASSLDRRGTAGNTIYF.

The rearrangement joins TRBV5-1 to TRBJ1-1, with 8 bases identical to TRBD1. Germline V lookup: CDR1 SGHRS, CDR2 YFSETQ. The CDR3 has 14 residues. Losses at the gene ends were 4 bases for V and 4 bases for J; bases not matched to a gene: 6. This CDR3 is CASSPGQGRTEAFF. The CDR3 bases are TGCGCCAGCAGCCCCGGACAGGGCCGCACTGAAGCTTTCTTT.

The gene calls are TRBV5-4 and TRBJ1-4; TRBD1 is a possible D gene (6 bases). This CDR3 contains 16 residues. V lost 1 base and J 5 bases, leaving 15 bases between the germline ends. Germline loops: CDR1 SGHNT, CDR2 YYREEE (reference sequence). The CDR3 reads CASSLREGHFNEKLFF. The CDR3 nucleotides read TGTGCCAGCAGCTTGAGGGAGGGACACTTCAATGAAAAACTGTTTTTT.

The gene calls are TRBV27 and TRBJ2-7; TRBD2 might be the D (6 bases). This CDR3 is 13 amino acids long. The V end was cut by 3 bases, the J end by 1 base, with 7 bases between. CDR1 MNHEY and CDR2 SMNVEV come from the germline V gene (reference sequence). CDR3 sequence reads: CASSFGGSYEQYF. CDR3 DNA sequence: TGTGCCAGCAGTTTCGGGGGTTCCTACGAGCAGTACTTC.

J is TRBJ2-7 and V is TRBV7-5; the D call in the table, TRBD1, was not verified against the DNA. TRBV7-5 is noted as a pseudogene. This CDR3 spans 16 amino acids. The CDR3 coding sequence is TGTGCCAGAAGCTGTCCCCGGGACAGGGGTATGCACGAGCAGTACTTC. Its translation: CARSCPRDRGMHEQYF.

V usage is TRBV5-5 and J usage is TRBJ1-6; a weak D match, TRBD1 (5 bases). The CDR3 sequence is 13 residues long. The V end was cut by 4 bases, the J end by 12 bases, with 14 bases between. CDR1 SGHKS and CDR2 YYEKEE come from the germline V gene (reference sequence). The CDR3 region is CASSPNGAGPLHF. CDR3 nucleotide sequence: TGTGCCAGCAGCCCGAATGGGGCAGGACCCCTCCACTTT.

CDR3 sequence reads: CASGLVAGGPSGTDTQYF. The CDR3 region has the DNA TGTGCTAGTGGTTTGGTAGCGGGAGGCCCCTCGGGCACAGATACGCAGTATTTT. The chain carries TRBV12-5 and TRBJ2-3, with 9 bases identical to TRBD2. The germline CDR1 and CDR2 sequences are LGHNT and FRNRAP. The V segment lost 0 bases and the J segment 1 base; nucleotides outside the gene matches: 8. The CDR3 consists of 18 residues. Looking up the rest from reference TRBV12-5 and TRBJ2-3 gives the full variable domain: DARVTQTPRHKVTEMGQEVTMRCQPILGHNTVFWYRQTMMQGLELLAYFRNRAPLDDSGMPKDRFSAEMPDATLATLKIQPSEPRDSAVYFCASGLVAGGPSGTDTQYFGPGTRLTVL.

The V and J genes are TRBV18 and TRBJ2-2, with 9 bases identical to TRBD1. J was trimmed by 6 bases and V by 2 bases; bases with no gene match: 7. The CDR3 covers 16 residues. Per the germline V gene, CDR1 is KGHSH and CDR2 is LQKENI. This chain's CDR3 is CASSPSTGGSSGELFF. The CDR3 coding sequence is TGTGCCAGCTCACCATCGACAGGGGGATCGTCCGGGGAGCTGTTTTTT.

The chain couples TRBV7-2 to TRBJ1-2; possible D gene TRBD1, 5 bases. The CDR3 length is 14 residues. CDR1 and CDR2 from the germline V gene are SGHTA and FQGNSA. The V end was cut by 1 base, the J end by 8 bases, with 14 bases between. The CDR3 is CASSLEVTASGYTF. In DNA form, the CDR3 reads TGTGCCAGCAGCTTAGAGGTGACAGCCAGCGGCTACACCTTC.